This T cell receptor beta chain came from a study of beta chain features in type 1 diabetes. Study summary: Sorted cells from all samples, numbering almost 110 million, were examined. Broader study findings: Type 1 diabetes patients had fewer VDJ junction insertions and more deletions. Shorter templates might be favored by PCR, and equally so in patients and in controls. People with Type 1 diabetes carried modestly yet significantly shorter TCRB CDR3s in all four CD4+ subsets.

The whole isolated RNA underwent reverse transcription, so sequencing captured expressed TCRB transcripts. Produced via immunoSEQ multiplex PCR; TCRdb's table is partial and in-frame only. The data contain over 150,000 clones, about 9.4% of them seen just once; the ten biggest clones take up more than 0.4%. Germline V gives CDR1 KGHSH, CDR2 LQKENI. The length of the CDR3 is 13 residues. Trimming cost V 6 bases and J 2 bases, with 10 bases left between them. This clone was seen more than once but under ten times. The target antigen is unknown. One heparinised blood draw averaging around 120 mL was given by each donor.

V is TRBV18 and J is TRBJ2-5, with a weak D call TRBD1 (7 bases). This TCR was sampled from a man under 40 with type 1 diabetes. Input material: central memory CD4+ T cells from blood. The DNA for the CDR3 is TGTGCCAGCTCGCGGGACAGACAAGAGACCCAGTACTTC. This gives the protein CASSRDRQETQYF.